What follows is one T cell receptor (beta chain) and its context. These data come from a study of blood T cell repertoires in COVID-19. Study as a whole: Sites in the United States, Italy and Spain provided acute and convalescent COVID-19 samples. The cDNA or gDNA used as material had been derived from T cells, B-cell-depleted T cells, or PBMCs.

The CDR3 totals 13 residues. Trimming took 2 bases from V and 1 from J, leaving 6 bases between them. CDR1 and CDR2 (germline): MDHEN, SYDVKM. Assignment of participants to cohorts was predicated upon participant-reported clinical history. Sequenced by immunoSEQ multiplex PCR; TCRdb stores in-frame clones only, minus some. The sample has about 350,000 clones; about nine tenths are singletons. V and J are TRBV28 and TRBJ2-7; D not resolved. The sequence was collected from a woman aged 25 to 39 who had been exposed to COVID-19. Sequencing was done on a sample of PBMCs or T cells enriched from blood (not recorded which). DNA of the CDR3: TGTGCCAGCAGTTTAGGGCAGTCCTACGAGCAGTACTTC. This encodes CASSLGQSYEQYF.